A selection of T cell receptor beta chains follows, all from one sample in a study of T-cell memory formation after mild COVID-19. Each CDR3 protein gets one entry after TCRdb re-called the 5' RACE reads with MiXCR. This repertoire shows over 500,000 distinct CDR3 sequences, about 18% found once; its top ten account for roughly 8%. Input material: PBMCs or a T cell subset sorted from them (not recorded which). The source of these receptors is an adult woman who had mild COVID-19 (a few samples of this study predate the infection). Cell type and time point are not known. The CDR3 runs from the conserved cysteine through the conserved F or W. D genes are given only for firm matches. Clone sizes are given selectively: once, few, many, or a class where the clone is expanded.

V gene: TRBV7-9; clone size: few; J gene: TRBJ2-3; D gene: TRBD2; CDR3 protein: CASSLALAGGPTDTQYF; CDR3 DNA: TGTGCCAGCAGCTTAGCCCTAGCGGGAGGGCCTACAGATACGCAGTATTTT
V gene: TRBV11-2; clone size: NA; J gene: TRBJ2-7; D gene: NA; CDR3 protein: CASSLVLAGTYEQYF; CDR3 DNA: TGTGCCAGCAGCTTAGTATTAGCAGGGACCTACGAGCAGTACTTC
V gene: TRBV21-1; clone size: NA; J gene: TRBJ1-4; D gene: NA; CDR3 protein: CASSNDRGLSEKLFF; CDR3 DNA: TGTGCCAGCAGCAATGATAGGGGGCTGAGCGAAAAACTGTTTTTT
V gene: TRBV5-1; clone size: few; J gene: TRBJ2-1; D gene: NA; CDR3 protein: CASSLSGQSGYNEQFF; CDR3 DNA: TGCGCCAGCAGCTTGTCCGGACAGTCTGGGTACAATGAGCAGTTCTTC
V gene: TRBV12-3/TRBV12-4; clone size: NA; J gene: TRBJ2-1; D gene: TRBD2; CDR3 protein: CAIHLSGGRETEQFF; CDR3 DNA: TGTGCCATCCACCTCAGTGGCGGGAGGGAGACTGAGCAGTTCTTC
V gene: TRBV9; clone size: NA; J gene: TRBJ2-4; D gene: TRBD1; CDR3 protein: CASSVSGQTYLAKNIQYF; CDR3 DNA: TGTGCCAGCAGCGTTTCGGGACAGACCTACCTAGCCAAAAACATTCAGTACTTC
V gene: TRBV29-1; clone size: few; J gene: TRBJ2-6; D gene: NA; CDR3 protein: CSVDASGANVLTF; CDR3 DNA: TGCAGCGTTGATGCCAGTGGGGCCAACGTCCTGACTTTC
V gene: TRBV5-6; clone size: NA; J gene: TRBJ2-7; D gene: TRBD1; CDR3 protein: CASSLYRDRAYEQYF; CDR3 DNA: TGTGCCAGCAGCTTGTACAGGGACAGGGCCTACGAGCAGTACTTC
V gene: TRBV12-3/TRBV12-4; clone size: few; J gene: TRBJ2-7; D gene: TRBD1; CDR3 protein: CASSKTDRGTEYF; CDR3 DNA: TGTGCCAGCAGTAAAACGGACAGGGGTACGGAGTACTTC
V gene: TRBV7-2; clone size: few; J gene: TRBJ2-1; D gene: TRBD2; CDR3 protein: CASSLVASGIYNEQFF; CDR3 DNA: TGTGCCAGCAGCTTAGTGGCTAGCGGGATCTACAATGAGCAGTTCTTC
V gene: TRBV6-5; clone size: once; J gene: TRBJ2-3; D gene: NA; CDR3 protein: CASSPRMLAARDTQYF; CDR3 DNA: TGTGCCAGCAGTCCCCGTATGCTAGCCGCACGAGATACGCAGTATTTT
V gene: TRBV7-9; clone size: few; J gene: TRBJ1-1; D gene: NA; CDR3 protein: CASSLAWGTVPNTEAFF; CDR3 DNA: TGTGCCAGCAGCTTAGCCTGGGGAACCGTCCCGAACACTGAAGCTTTCTTT
V gene: TRBV15; clone size: few; J gene: TRBJ2-3; D gene: NA; CDR3 protein: CATIKEGDPSTDTQYF; CDR3 DNA: TGTGCCACCATCAAGGAGGGGGACCCTAGCACAGATACGCAGTATTTT
V gene: TRBV12-5; clone size: NA; J gene: TRBJ1-2; D gene: NA; CDR3 protein: CASGLGRPNYGYTF; CDR3 DNA: TGTGCTAGTGGTTTAGGCAGGCCCAACTATGGCTACACCTTC
V gene: TRBV7-9; clone size: few; J gene: TRBJ2-7; D gene: NA; CDR3 protein: CASKTSSGPAEQYF; CDR3 DNA: TGTGCCAGCAAAACCTCCTCAGGGCCCGCCGAGCAGTACTTC
V gene: TRBV4-1; clone size: few; J gene: TRBJ2-1; D gene: NA; CDR3 protein: CASSQVDRDNEQFF; CDR3 DNA: TGCGCCAGCAGCCAAGTCGATAGGGACAATGAGCAGTTCTTC
V gene: TRBV10-3; clone size: few; J gene: TRBJ1-2; D gene: TRBD1; CDR3 protein: CAIGTGGLYGYTF; CDR3 DNA: TGTGCCATCGGGACAGGGGGACTCTATGGCTACACCTTC
V gene: TRBV24-1; clone size: many; J gene: TRBJ1-5; D gene: NA; CDR3 protein: CATSDEYQPQHF; CDR3 DNA: TGTGCCACCAGTGATGAGTACCAGCCCCAGCATTTT
V gene: TRBV15; clone size: NA; J gene: TRBJ2-7; D gene: NA; CDR3 protein: CATSRERAVPYEQYF; CDR3 DNA: TGTGCCACCAGCAGAGAGAGGGCCGTTCCGTACGAGCAGTACTTC
V gene: TRBV20-1; clone size: NA; J gene: TRBJ1-5; D gene: TRBD1; CDR3 protein: CSARATGGGQPQHF; CDR3 DNA: TGCAGTGCTAGGGCTACAGGGGGAGGACAGCCCCAGCATTTT
V gene: TRBV6-4; clone size: NA; J gene: TRBJ2-3; D gene: NA; CDR3 protein: CASSDPVWITDTQYF; CDR3 DNA: TGTGCCAGCAGTGACCCCGTGTGGATTACAGATACGCAGTATTTT
V gene: TRBV7-2; clone size: few; J gene: TRBJ2-7; D gene: TRBD2; CDR3 protein: CASSLAYVGGRDEQYF; CDR3 DNA: TGTGCCAGCAGCTTAGCGTATGTGGGAGGGCGTGACGAGCAGTACTTC
V gene: TRBV29-1; clone size: NA; J gene: TRBJ2-5; D gene: TRBD1; CDR3 protein: CSVGPGQGAKTQYF; CDR3 DNA: TGCAGCGTGGGACCGGGACAGGGGGCCAAGACCCAGTACTTC
V gene: TRBV29-1; clone size: few; J gene: TRBJ1-2; D gene: NA; CDR3 protein: CSVEDRVYYGYTF; CDR3 DNA: TGCAGCGTTGAAGACAGGGTTTACTATGGCTACACCTTC